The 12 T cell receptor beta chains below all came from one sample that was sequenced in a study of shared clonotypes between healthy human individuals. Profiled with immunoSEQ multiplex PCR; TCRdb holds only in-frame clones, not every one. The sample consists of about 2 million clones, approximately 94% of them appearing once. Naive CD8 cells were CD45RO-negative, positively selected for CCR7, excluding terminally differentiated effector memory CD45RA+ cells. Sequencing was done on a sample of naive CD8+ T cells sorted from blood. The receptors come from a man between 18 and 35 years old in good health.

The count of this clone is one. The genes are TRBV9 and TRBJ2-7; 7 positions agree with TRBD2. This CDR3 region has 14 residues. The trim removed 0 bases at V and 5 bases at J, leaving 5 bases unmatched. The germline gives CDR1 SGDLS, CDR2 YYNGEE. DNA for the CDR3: TGTGCCAGCAGCGTAGGCGGGGGATTCAACGAGCAGTACTTC. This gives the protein CASSVGGGFNEQYF. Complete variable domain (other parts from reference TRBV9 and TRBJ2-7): DSGVTQTPKHLITATGQRVTLRCSPRSGDLSVYWYQQSLDQGLQFLIQYYNGEERAKGNILERFSAQQFPDLHSELNLSSLELGDSALYFCASSVGGGFNEQYFGPGTRLTVT.

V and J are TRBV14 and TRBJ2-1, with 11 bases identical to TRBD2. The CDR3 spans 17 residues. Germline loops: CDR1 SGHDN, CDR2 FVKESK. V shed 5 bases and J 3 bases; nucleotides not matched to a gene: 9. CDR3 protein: CASSKGIGTSGYNEQFF. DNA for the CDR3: TGTGCCAGCAGCAAAGGGATCGGGACTAGCGGCTACAATGAGCAGTTCTTC.

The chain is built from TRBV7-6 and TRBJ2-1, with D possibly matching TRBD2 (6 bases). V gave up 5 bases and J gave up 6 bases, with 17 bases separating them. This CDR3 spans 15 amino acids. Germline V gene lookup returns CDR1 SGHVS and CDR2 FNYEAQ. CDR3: CASSLKTDYLNEQFF. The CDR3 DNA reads TGTGCCAGCAGCCTTAAAACGGACTACCTCAATGAGCAGTTCTTC.

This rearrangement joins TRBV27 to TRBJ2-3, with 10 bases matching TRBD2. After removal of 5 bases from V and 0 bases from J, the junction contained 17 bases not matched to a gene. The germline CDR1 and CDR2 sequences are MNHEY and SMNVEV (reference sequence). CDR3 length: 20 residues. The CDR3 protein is CASSPLPLAGGPASTDTQYF. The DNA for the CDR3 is TGTGCCAGCAGTCCCCTGCCGTTAGCGGGAGGCCCGGCTAGCACAGATACGCAGTATTTT.

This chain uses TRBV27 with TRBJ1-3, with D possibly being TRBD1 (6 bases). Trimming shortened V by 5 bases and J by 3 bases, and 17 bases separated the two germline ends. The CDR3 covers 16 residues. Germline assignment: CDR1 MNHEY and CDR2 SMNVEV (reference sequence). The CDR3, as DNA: TGTGCCAGCAGTCCCTCACAGGGTGACCGTGGAAACACCATATATTTT. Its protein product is CASSPSQGDRGNTIYF.

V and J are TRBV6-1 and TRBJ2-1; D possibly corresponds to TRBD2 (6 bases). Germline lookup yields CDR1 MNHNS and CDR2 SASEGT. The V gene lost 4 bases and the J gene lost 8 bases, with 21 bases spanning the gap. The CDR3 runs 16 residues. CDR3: CASSAQRATASDEQFF. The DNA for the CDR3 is TGTGCCAGCAGTGCTCAGCGGGCTACGGCGAGCGATGAGCAGTTCTTC.

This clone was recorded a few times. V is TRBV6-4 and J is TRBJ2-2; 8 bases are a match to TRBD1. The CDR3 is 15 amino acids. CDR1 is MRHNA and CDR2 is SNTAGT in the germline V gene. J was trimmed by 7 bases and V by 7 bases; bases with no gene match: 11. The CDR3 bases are TGTGCCAGCATGTTTAGGACAGGGTCGAGCGGGGAGCTGTTTTTT. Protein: CASMFRTGSSGELFF.

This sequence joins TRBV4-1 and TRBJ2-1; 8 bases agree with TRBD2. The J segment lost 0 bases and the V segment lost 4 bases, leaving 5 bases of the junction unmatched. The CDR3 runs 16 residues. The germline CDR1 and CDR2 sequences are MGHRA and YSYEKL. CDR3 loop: CASSLLAGNSYNEQFF. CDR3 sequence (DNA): TGCGCCAGCAGCCTATTAGCGGGGAACTCCTACAATGAGCAGTTCTTC.

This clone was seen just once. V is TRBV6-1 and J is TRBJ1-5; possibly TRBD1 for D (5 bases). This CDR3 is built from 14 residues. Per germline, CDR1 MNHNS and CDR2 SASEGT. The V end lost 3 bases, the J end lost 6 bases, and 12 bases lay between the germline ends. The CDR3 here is CASSDYDSPQPQHF. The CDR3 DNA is TGTGCCAGCAGTGATTACGACAGTCCTCAGCCCCAGCATTTT.

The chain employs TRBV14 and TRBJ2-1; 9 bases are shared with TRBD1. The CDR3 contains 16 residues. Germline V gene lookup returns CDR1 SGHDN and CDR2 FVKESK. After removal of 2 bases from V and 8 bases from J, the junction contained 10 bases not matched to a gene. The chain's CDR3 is CASSQRWGTGSHEQFF. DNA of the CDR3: TGTGCCAGCAGCCAACGGTGGGGGACAGGGTCTCATGAGCAGTTCTTC.

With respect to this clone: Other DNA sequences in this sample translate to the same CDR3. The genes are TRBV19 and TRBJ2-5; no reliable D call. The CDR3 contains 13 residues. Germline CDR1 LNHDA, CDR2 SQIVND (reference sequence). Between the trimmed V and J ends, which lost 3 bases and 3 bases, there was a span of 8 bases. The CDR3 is CASSIDGEETQYF. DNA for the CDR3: TGTGCCAGTAGTATCGACGGTGAAGAGACCCAGTACTTC.

The CDR3 is CASSVSGQGDYEQYF. The CDR3 nucleotides are TGTGCCAGCAGCGTATCAGGACAGGGGGACTACGAGCAGTACTTC. The V call is TRBV9, the J call TRBJ2-7; 10 bases map to TRBD1. The CDR3 extends over 15 amino acids. Germline values: CDR1 SGDLS, CDR2 YYNGEE. Trimming at V came to 1 base and at J to 3 bases, leaving 4 bases not matched to a gene. Using reference TRBV9 and TRBJ2-7 for the parts outside the CDR3, the full variable domain is DSGVTQTPKHLITATGQRVTLRCSPRSGDLSVYWYQQSLDQGLQFLIQYYNGEERAKGNILERFSAQQFPDLHSELNLSSLELGDSALYFCASSVSGQGDYEQYFGPGTRLTVT.